This T cell receptor beta chain was recovered during a study of blood T cell repertoires in COVID-19. Turning to the study itself: PBMCs, B-cell-depleted T cells, or T cells provided the cDNA or gDNA that made up the material.

The J segment lost 4 bases and the V segment lost 3 bases, leaving 19 bases of the junction unmatched. CDR1 and CDR2 (germline): MRHNA, SNTAGT. The length of the CDR3 is 20 residues. In the study's own analysis: Reference gene primer amplification gave estimated nucleated cell counts. Repertoires were generated with immunoSEQ multiplex PCR, while TCRdb's copy carries only in-frame clones and drops some. V and J calls plus clone size are reproduced from that table; the DNA served to infer D and trimming. The table has under 300,000 clones, about 88% seen once; the top ten hold around 3%. The specimen sequenced was PBMCs or T cells enriched from blood (not recorded which). This TCR was sampled from a woman in her forties or fifties who had recovered from COVID-19. V gene TRBV6-4 combines with J gene TRBJ2-3; 10 nucleotides match TRBD1. In DNA, the CDR3 is TGTGCCAGCAGTGAAGACCCACCGGGACAGGGGATTTTAAAATCAGATACGCAGTATTTT. It codes for CASSEDPPGQGILKSDTQYF.